This T cell receptor beta chain was identified in a study of shared clonotypes between healthy human individuals (TCRdb year 2020). A note on the overall study: The cohort included three men and a couple of women between 18 and 49 years of age. To increase sequencing depth and limit assay-specific biases, TCR repertoire library preparation and sequencing were carried out by different laboratories using diverse techniques. Per donor, leukapheresis produced somewhere between about 0.94 and 8.9 billion PBMCs. For each donor, CD4 naive and CD4 memory were each given three plates, CD8 naive was given two plates, and CD8 memory was given one plate. Blood TCR repertoires of a handful of healthy adults were deeply sequenced to estimate repertoire size and the extent of clonotype sharing between individuals. Study-wide conclusions, independent of this receptor: Incomplete sequencing was indicated by rarefaction of sorted-subset datasets, despite the large sequencing depth. Estimated clonotype richness was generally larger for naive than for memory subsets. Compared with non-shared clonotypes, clonotypes shared by all four sorted-subset donors had higher generation probabilities. Sampling was restricted to blood, and TCR repertoires in tissue are likely to differ from TCR repertoires in blood. Pairwise subsampling indicated that sequencing depth was expected to affect the degree of clonotype sharing among donors. The small number of donors limited the genetic and exposure-history diversity represented. Sharing across several donors was observed for roughly 5% of naive CD4, about 3.2% of naive CD8, around 2.5% of memory CD4, and about 0.38% of memory CD8 clonotypes.

Using the deep immunoSEQ assay, TCR CDR3 regions were amplified from genomic DNA by multiplex PCR. Extracted genomic DNA from each cell subset was distributed evenly across all wells of several immunoSEQ 96-well plates, and each plate was treated as a replicate. For sorted subsets, 150 to 250 ng of genomic DNA, equivalent to around 29,000 T cell genomes, went into each replicate PCR. Purified libraries were quantified with a Qubit 3.0 fluorometer, sized on a Bioanalyzer 2100, and re-quantified with the KAPA Library Quantification kit. Every immunoSEQ 96-well plate was sequenced on a separate single-read 150-cycle Illumina NextSeq 550 flow cell. Per the source publication's procedure: Because the immunoSEQ output included only junctional sequences and no quality scores, the filtering could not be the same as the filtering used for full-length reads. To assign V/J genes and CDR3, sequences were annotated using PyIR, a Python wrapper for IgBLAST v1.9, with IMGT germline references. Reads with weak V/J assignments (E-value above 1e-6), missing CDR3, stop codons, out-of-frame junctions, or ambiguous translated residues were removed. V3J clonotypes were defined as sequences sharing an identical inferred V gene, J gene, and CDR3 amino acid sequence. Percentage overlap between repertoires was calculated by dividing the number of shared unique clonotypes by the size of the smaller repertoire. Richness of each repertoire was evaluated using RTK rarefaction, the Chao1 estimator, and Recon v2.1 estimates of unobserved clonotypes. For all TCRbeta clonotypes obtained by the gDNA method from a few donors, generation probabilities were computed with OLGA. TCRdb holds this immuneACCESS table with in-frame rearrangements only. Some clones are missing; in checked studies, unresolved V genes explain under half, and the rest has no known cause. D and trimming come from the DNA, and the V and J calls and clone size come from that table. Within this sample are over a million clones, with about 70% of them counted one time only. Together, the top ten hold over 1.3% of the sample.

The germline V gene (reference sequence) gives CDR1 as GTSNPN and CDR2 as SVGIG. The CDR3 runs 13 amino acids, cysteine and phenylalanine included. Solely the CDR3 DNA is kept, with 39 bases framed from the first base. The donors were healthy, HIV-negative adults with no recently reported acute infections or vaccinations. All donors were Caucasian adults living in Nashville, Tennessee, USA. CD4+ T cells were enriched by magnetic negative selection; naive cells were then positively selected on CD45RA, and the negative fraction formed the memory subset. After blood collection by leukapheresis, PBMCs were isolated using Ficoll-Histopaque density gradient centrifugation and then cryopreserved in the vapor phase of liquid nitrogen. Purity and quantity of every magnetically sorted T cell population were checked by analytical flow cytometry. Genomic DNA was isolated from each sorted fraction and quantified by UV absorbance on a Nanodrop 2000c.

As for this clone: There is no known antigen for this receptor. The sample holds no much larger clone one base away, and base qualities are not on file.

The sequence was obtained from a man younger than 35 in good health. The chain employs TRBV30 and TRBJ2-5; there is no confident call for the D gene. The J call may be wrong; the DNA end is better matched by TRBJ2-7. Sequencing was carried out using memory CD4+ T cells sorted from blood. This specimen's cell subset or site label, interpreted: CD45RA-negative fraction. The nucleotides read TGTGCCTGGAGTGCCAAAGACCCAAACGAGCAGTACTTC. Its protein is CAWSAKDPNEQYF.